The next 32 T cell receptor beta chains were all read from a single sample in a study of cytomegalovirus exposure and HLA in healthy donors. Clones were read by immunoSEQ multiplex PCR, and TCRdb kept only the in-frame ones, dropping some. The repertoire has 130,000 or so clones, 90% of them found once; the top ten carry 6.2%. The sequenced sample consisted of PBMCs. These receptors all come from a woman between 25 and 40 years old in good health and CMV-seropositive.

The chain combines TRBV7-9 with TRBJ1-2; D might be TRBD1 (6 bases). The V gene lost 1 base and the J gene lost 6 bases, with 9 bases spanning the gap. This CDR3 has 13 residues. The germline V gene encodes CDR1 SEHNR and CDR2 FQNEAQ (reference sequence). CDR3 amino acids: CASSLVPGDGYTF. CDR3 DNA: TGTGCCAGCAGCTTAGTGCCAGGGGATGGCTACACCTTC.

The CDR3, as DNA: TGTGCCAGCAGCCTACTCCTAGGCACTGAAGCTTTCTTT. This translates into CASSLLLGTEAFF. V and J are TRBV6-5 and TRBJ1-1, with D unresolved. This CDR3 contains 13 residues. Germline loops: CDR1 MNHEY, CDR2 SVGAGI. V shed 6 bases and J shed 4 bases, with 12 bases lying between them.

This chain's CDR3 is CASSLDRGRSYEQYF. CDR3 coding DNA: TGTGCCAGCAGCTTGGACAGGGGGCGGTCCTACGAGCAGTACTTC. V usage is TRBV5-4 and J usage is TRBJ2-7; TRBD1 matches 9 bases. The CDR3 runs to 15 residues. Trimming took 0 bases from V and 1 from J; bases not matched to a gene: 2. CDR1 and CDR2 from the germline V gene are SGHNT and YYREEE (reference sequence).

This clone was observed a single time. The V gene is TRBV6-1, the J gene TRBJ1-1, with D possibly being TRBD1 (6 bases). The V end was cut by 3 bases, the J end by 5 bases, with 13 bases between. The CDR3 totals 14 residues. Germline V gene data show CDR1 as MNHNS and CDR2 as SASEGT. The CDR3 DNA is TGTGCCAGCAGTGATTTGGGTCAGGGGACTGAAGCTTTCTTT. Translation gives CASSDLGQGTEAFF.

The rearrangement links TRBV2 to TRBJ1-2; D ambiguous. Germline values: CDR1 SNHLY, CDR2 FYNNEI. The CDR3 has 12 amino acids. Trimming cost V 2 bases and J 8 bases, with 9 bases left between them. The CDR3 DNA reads TGTGCCAGCAGTGAAATAACAGTCGGCTACACCTTC. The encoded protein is CASSEITVGYTF.

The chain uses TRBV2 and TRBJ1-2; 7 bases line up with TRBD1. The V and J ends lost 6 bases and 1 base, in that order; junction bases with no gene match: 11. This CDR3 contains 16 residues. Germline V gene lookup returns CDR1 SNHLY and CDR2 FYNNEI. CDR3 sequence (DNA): TGTGCCAGCAGATCGGGACAGCCTGGTGTTAACTATGGCTACACCTTC. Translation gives CASRSGQPGVNYGYTF.

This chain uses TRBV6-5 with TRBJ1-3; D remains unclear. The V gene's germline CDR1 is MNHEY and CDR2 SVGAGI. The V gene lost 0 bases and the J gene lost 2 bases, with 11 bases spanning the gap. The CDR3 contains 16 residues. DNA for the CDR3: TGTGCCAGCAGTTACTCGAGGGCCCGTCCTGGAAACACCATATATTTT. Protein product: CASSYSRARPGNTIYF.

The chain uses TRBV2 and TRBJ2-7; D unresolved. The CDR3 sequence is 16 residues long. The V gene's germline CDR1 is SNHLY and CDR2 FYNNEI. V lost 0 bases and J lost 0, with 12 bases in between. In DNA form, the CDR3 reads TGTGCCAGCAGTGAAGCAGGAGCAAGGAGCTCCTACGAGCAGTACTTC. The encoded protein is CASSEAGARSSYEQYF. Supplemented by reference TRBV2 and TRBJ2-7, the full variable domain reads EPEVTQTPSHQVTQMGQEVILRCVPISNHLYFYWYRQILGQKVEFLVSFYNNEISEKSEIFDDQFSVERPDGSNFTLKIRSTKLEDSAMYFCASSEAGARSSYEQYFGPGTRLTVT.

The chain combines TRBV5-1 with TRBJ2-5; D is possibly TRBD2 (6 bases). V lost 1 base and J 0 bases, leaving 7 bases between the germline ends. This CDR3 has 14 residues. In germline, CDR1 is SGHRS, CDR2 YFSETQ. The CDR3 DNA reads TGCGCCAGCAGCTTGACTAGCTACCAAGAGACCCAGTACTTC. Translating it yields CASSLTSYQETQYF.

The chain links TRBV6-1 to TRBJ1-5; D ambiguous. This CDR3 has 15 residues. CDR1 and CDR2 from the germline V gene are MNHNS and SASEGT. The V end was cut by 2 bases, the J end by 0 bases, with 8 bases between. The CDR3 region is CASSEPGNSNQPQHF. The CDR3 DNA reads TGTGCCAGCAGTGAACCGGGGAATAGCAATCAGCCCCAGCATTTT.

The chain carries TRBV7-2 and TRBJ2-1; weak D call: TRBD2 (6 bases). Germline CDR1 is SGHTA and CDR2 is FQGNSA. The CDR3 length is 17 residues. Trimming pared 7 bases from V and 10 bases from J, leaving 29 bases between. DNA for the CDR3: TGTGCCAGCATCCCAGTGGGGGGAGGAATGGGCTTGGAGGAGCAGTTCTTC. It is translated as CASIPVGGGMGLEEQFF. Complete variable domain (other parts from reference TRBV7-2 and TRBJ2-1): GAGVSQSPSNKVTEKGKDVELRCDPISGHTALYWYRQSLGQGLEFLIYFQGNSAPDKSGLPSDRFSAERTGGSVSTLTIQRTQQEDSAVYLCASIPVGGGMGLEEQFFGPGTRLTVL.

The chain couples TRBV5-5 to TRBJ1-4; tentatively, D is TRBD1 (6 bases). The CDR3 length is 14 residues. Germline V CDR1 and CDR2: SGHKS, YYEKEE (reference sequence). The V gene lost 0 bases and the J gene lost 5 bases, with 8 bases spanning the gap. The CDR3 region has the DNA TGTGCCAGCAGCTTGGCCCAGGGGAATGAAAAACTGTTTTTT. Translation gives CASSLAQGNEKLFF.

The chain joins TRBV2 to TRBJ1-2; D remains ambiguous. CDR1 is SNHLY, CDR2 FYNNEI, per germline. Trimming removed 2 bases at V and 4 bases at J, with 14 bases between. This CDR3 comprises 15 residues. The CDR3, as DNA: TGTGCCAGCAGTGAAATGGCAGTGTTCAGCTATGGCTACACCTTC. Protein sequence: CASSEMAVFSYGYTF.

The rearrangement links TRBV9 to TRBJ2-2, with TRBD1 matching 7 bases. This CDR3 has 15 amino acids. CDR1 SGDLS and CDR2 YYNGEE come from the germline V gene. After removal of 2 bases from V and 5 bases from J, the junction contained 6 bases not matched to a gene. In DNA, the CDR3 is TGTGCCAGCAGCGTTAGACAGGGTCCGACCGGGGAGCTGTTTTTT. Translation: CASSVRQGPTGELFF.

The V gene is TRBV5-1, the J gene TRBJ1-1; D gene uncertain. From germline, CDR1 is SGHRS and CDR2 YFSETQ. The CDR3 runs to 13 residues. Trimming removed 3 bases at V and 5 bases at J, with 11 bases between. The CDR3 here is CASSYSSRTEAFF. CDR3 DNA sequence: TGCGCCAGCAGCTATAGTAGTCGTACTGAAGCTTTCTTT.

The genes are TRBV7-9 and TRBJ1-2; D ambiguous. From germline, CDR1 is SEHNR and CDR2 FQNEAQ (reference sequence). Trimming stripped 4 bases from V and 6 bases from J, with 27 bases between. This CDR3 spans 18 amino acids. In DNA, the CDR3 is TGTGCCAGCAGCTCGACGTACCTCACAGTGGGAGCGGAGGATGGCTACACCTTC. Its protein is CASSSTYLTVGAEDGYTF.

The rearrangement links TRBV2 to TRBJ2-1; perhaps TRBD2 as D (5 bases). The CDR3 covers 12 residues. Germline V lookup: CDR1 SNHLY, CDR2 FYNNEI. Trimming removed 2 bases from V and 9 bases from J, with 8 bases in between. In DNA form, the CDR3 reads TGTGCCAGCAGTGAATCCGGGGTTGAGCAGTTCTTC. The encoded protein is CASSESGVEQFF.

The CDR3 bases are TGTGCCAGCAGCTTGCGAGGAGGACCTGCTCTCTCTGGGGCCAACGTCCTGACTTTC. Protein product: CASSLRGGPALSGANVLTF. The chain joins TRBV11-2 to TRBJ2-6, with D possibly matching TRBD2 (5 bases). The CDR3 contains 19 residues. The germline gives CDR1 SGHAT, CDR2 FQNNGV. V lost 3 bases and J 0 bases, leaving 18 bases between the germline ends.

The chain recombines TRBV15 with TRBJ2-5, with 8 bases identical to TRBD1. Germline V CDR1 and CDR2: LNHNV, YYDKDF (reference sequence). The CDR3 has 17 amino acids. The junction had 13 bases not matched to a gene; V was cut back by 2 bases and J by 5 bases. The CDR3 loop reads CATSRRTGNGVSETQYF. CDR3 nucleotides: TGTGCCACCAGCAGACGGACAGGGAATGGGGTTTCGGAGACCCAGTACTTC.

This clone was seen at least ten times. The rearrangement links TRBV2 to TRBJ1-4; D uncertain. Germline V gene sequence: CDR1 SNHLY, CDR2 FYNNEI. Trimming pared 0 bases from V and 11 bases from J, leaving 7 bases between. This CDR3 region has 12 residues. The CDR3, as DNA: TGTGCCAGCAGTGAAGCGCTTGGCAAACTGTTTTTT. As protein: CASSEALGKLFF.

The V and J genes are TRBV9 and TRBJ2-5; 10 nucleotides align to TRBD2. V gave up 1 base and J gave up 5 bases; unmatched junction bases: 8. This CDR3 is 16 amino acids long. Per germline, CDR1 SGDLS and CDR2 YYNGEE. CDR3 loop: CASSVIVAGGGETQYF. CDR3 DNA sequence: TGTGCCAGCAGCGTAATTGTAGCGGGAGGAGGTGAGACCCAGTACTTC. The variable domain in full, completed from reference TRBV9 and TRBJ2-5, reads DSGVTQTPKHLITATGQRVTLRCSPRSGDLSVYWYQQSLDQGLQFLIQYYNGEERAKGNILERFSAQQFPDLHSELNLSSLELGDSALYFCASSVIVAGGGETQYFGPGTRLLVL.

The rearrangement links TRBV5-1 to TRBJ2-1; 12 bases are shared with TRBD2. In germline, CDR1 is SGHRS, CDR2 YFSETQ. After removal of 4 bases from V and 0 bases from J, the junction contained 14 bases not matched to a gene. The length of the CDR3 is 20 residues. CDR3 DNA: TGCGCCAGCAGCCCCGCACGGACTAGCGGGGCAACCTACTCCTACAATGAGCAGTTCTTC. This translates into CASSPARTSGATYSYNEQFF. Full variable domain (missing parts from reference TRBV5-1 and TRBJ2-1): KAGVTQTPRYLIKTRGQQVTLSCSPISGHRSVSWYQQTPGQGLQFLFEYFSETQRNKGNFPGRFSGRQFSNSRSEMNVSTLELGDSALYLCASSPARTSGATYSYNEQFFGPGTRLTVL.

The CDR3 is CASSGSPHGRFTDTQYF. The CDR3 coding sequence is TGTGCCAGCAGCGGATCCCCTCACGGGAGATTCACAGATACGCAGTATTTT. The chain has TRBV9 and TRBJ2-3; a possible D gene is TRBD2 (6 bases). The V gene's germline CDR1 is SGDLS and CDR2 YYNGEE. Trimming removed 3 bases at V and 2 bases at J, with 19 bases between. The CDR3 length is 17 residues.

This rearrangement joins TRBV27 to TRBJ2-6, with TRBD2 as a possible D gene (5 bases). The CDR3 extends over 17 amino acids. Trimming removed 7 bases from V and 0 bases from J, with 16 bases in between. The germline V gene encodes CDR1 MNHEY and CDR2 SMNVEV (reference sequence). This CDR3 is CASTDSGQHSGANVLTF. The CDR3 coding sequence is TGTGCCAGCACGGACTCTGGGCAGCACTCTGGGGCCAACGTCCTGACTTTC.

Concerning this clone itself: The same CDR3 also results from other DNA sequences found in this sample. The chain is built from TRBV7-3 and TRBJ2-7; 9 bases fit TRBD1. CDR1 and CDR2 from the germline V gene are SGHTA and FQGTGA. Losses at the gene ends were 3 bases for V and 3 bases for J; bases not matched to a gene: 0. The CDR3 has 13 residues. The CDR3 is CASSLTGGYEQYF. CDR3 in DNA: TGTGCCAGCAGCTTGACAGGGGGCTACGAGCAGTACTTC.

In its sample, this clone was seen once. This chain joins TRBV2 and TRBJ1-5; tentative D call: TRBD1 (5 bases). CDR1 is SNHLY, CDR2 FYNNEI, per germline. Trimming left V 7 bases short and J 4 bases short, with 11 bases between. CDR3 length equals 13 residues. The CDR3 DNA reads TGTGCCAGCAACCCCGACAGAAATCAGCCCCAGCATTTT. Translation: CASNPDRNQPQHF.

Here the CDR3 reads CASSYFWGGFTDTQYF. Written as DNA, the CDR3 is TGTGCCAGCAGTTATTTCTGGGGGGGGTTCACAGATACGCAGTATTTT. The chain combines TRBV25-1 with TRBJ2-3, with 7 bases that match TRBD2. The CDR3 covers 16 residues. V lost 5 bases and J lost 2; bases outside the gene matches: 10. Per the germline V gene, CDR1 is MGHDK and CDR2 is SYGVNS.

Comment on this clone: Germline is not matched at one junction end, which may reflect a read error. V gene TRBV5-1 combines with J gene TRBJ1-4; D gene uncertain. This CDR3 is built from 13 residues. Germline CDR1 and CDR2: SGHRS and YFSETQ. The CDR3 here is CASRQHTSEKLFF. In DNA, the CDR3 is TGCGCCAGCAGACAGCACACTAGTGAAAAACTGTTTTTT. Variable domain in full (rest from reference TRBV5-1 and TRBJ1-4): KAGVTQTPRYLIKTRGQQVTLSCSPISGHRSVSWYQQTPGQGLQFLFEYFSETQRNKGNFPGRFSGRQFSNSRSEMNVSTLELGDSALYLCASRQHTSEKLFFGSGTQLSVL.

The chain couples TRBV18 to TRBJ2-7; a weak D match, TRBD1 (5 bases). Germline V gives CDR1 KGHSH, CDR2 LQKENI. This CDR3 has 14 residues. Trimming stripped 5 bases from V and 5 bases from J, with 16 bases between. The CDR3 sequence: CASSERGLVNEQYF. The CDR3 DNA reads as TGTGCCAGCTCAGAAAGGGGTTTGGTGAACGAGCAGTACTTC.

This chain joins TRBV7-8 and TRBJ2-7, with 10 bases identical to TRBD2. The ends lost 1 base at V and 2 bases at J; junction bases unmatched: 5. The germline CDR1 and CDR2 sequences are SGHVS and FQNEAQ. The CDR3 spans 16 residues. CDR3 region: CASSLEGLALAYEQYF. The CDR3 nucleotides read TGTGCCAGCAGCTTAGAGGGACTAGCGCTAGCCTACGAGCAGTACTTC.

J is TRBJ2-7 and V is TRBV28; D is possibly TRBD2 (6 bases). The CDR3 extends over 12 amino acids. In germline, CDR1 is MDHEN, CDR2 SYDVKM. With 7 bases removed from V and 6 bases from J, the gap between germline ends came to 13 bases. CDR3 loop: CASTSRGGEQYF. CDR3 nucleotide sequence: TGTGCCAGCACAAGTCGGGGAGGCGAGCAGTACTTC.

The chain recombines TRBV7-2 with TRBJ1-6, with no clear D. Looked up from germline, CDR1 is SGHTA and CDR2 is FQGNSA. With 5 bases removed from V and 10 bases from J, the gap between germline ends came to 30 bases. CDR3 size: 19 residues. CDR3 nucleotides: TGTGCCAGCAGCCCCTCACCTCGCAGGTCTATAGTGAGAGAATCACCCCTCCACTTT. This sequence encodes CASSPSPRRSIVRESPLHF.